This T cell receptor beta chain was documented in a study of blood T cell repertoires in COVID-19. On the study more broadly: The cDNA or gDNA used as material had been derived from T cells, B-cell-depleted T cells, or PBMCs.

TCRdb keeps only in-frame clones here, not all; method: immunoSEQ multiplex PCR. This table has 150,000 or so clones, roughly 79% appearing once. Specimen: peripheral blood. This TCR was sampled from a woman older than 75 with acute or convalescent COVID-19.

The CDR3 here is CASSIDDRGVHQPQHF. The CDR3 nucleotides are TGTGCCAGTAGTATAGATGACAGGGGCGTTCATCAGCCCCAGCATTTT. This chain links TRBV19 with TRBJ1-5; 8 nucleotides align to TRBD1. CDR1 is LNHDA and CDR2 is SQIVND in the germline V gene (reference sequence). Trimming removed 0 bases from V and 5 bases from J; junction bases left unmatched: 6. The CDR3 is 16 amino acids.